The 9 T cell receptor beta chains given below trace back to one sample, sequenced in a study of shared clonotypes between healthy human individuals. Clones were sequenced by immunoSEQ multiplex PCR, and TCRdb holds only the in-frame ones, with some missing. The sample records approximately 1.5 million clones, 98% being singletons. Sequencing was carried out using naive CD4+ T cells sorted from blood. The sample's subset: CD45RA+ positively selected. The receptors here all came from a man aged 30 to 45 in good health.

J is TRBJ1-1 and V is TRBV5-1; 8 positions match TRBD1. This CDR3 is 15 amino acids long. Losses at the gene ends were 5 bases for V and 2 bases for J; bases not matched to a gene: 8. Germline CDR1 is SGHRS and CDR2 is YFSETQ. The CDR3 spells CASSGTGRDNTEAFF. The DNA for the CDR3 is TGCGCCAGCAGTGGGACAGGTCGAGACAACACTGAAGCTTTCTTT. The entire variable domain, with the rest obtained from reference TRBV5-1 and TRBJ1-1, is as follows: KAGVTQTPRYLIKTRGQQVTLSCSPISGHRSVSWYQQTPGQGLQFLFEYFSETQRNKGNFPGRFSGRQFSNSRSEMNVSTLELGDSALYLCASSGTGRDNTEAFFGQGTRLTVV.

This clone was seen a single time. The rearrangement links TRBV7-6 to TRBJ1-5; TRBD1 matches 7 bases. The V segment lost 2 bases and the J segment 5 bases; nucleotides outside the gene matches: 0. This CDR3 has 13 residues. Germline V gene sequence: CDR1 SGHVS, CDR2 FNYEAQ. CDR3 region: CASSLQGDQPQHF. The CDR3 DNA sequence: TGTGCCAGCAGCTTACAGGGGGATCAGCCCCAGCATTTT.

The J gene is TRBJ2-7, the V gene TRBV11-2; D could derive from TRBD1 or TRBD2 (6 bases each). V dropped 5 bases and J dropped 3 bases, with 20 bases sitting between them. The CDR3 sequence is 16 residues long. Germline V gene lookup returns CDR1 SGHAT and CDR2 FQNNGV. The CDR3 spells CASSTIKGGTFYEQYF. The CDR3 nucleotides read TGTGCCAGCAGCACAATAAAAGGGGGGACTTTCTACGAGCAGTACTTC. The variable domain in full, with the rest retrieved from reference TRBV11-2 and TRBJ2-7, is EAGVAQSPRYKIIEKRQSVAFWCNPISGHATLYWYQQILGQGPKLLIQFQNNGVVDDSQLPKDRFSAERLKGVDSTLKIQPAKLEDSAVYLCASSTIKGGTFYEQYFGPGTRLTVT.

DNA for the CDR3: TGTGCCAGCAGCACGGGGACAGGTACTAACTATGGCTACACCTTC. This codes for CASSTGTGTNYGYTF. The chain combines TRBV21-1 with TRBJ1-2; the table's D gene call, TRBD1, was not cross checked with the DNA. TRBV21-1 is a pseudogene segment. This CDR3 spans 15 amino acids.

The V gene is TRBV5-1, the J gene TRBJ2-5; D is undetermined. The CDR3 sequence is 13 residues long. V dropped 2 bases and J dropped 1 base, with 6 bases sitting between them. Looked up from germline, CDR1 is SGHRS and CDR2 is YFSETQ. CDR3 loop: CASSFKSQETQYF. The DNA of the CDR3 is TGCGCCAGCAGCTTTAAGTCCCAAGAGACCCAGTACTTC.

The chain is built from TRBV11-3 and TRBJ1-5; no reliable D call. The ends were cut back, 1 base at V and 5 bases at J, with 12 bases in the middle. Germline CDR1 reads SGHNT; CDR2 reads YENEEA. The CDR3 is 15 residues long. DNA for the CDR3: TGTGCCAGCAGCTTAGTCCCGGGGTTCTATCAGCCCCAGCATTTT. This gives the protein CASSLVPGFYQPQHF.

J is TRBJ2-7 and V is TRBV12-5, with a tentative D call TRBD1 (6 bases). The V gene's germline CDR1 is LGHNT and CDR2 FRNRAP. CDR3 length: 16 amino acids. The V gene lost 1 base and the J gene lost 3 bases, with 16 bases spanning the gap. CDR3 residues: CASGLAQGQIFYEQYF. The CDR3 nucleotides read TGTGCTAGTGGTTTGGCACAAGGACAGATTTTCTACGAGCAGTACTTC. The full variable domain, in which reference TRBV12-5 and TRBJ2-7 provide the parts outside the CDR3, is DARVTQTPRHKVTEMGQEVTMRCQPILGHNTVFWYRQTMMQGLELLAYFRNRAPLDDSGMPKDRFSAEMPDATLATLKIQPSEPRDSAVYFCASGLAQGQIFYEQYFGPGTRLTVT.

The genes are TRBV19 and TRBJ2-3; D unresolved. Germline-derived CDR1 and CDR2 are LNHDA and SQIVND (reference sequence). This CDR3 is 15 amino acids long. V was cut by 3 bases and J by 2 bases, with 12 bases left in between. The CDR3 sequence is CASSMRPTNTDTQYF. In DNA, the CDR3 is TGTGCCAGTAGTATGAGACCCACTAACACAGATACGCAGTATTTT.

This chain joins TRBV25-1 and TRBJ1-2; D is uncertain. The CDR3 spans 14 residues. The germline gives CDR1 MGHDK, CDR2 SYGVNS. V lost 2 bases and J 4 bases, leaving 11 bases between the germline ends. CDR3 amino acids: CASSEEGVGYGYTF. CDR3 coding DNA: TGTGCCAGCAGTGAAGAGGGAGTCGGCTATGGCTACACCTTC.